This TCR beta chain was documented in a study of shared clonotypes between healthy human individuals. Study findings and constraints: It was expected that sequencing depth would affect clonotype sharing among donors. Against clonotypes common to all four donors, non-shared ones had lower generation probabilities. Estimated clonotype richness was generally higher in naive than memory subsets.

This CDR3 comprises 14 residues. V was pared by 2 bases and J by 3 bases, with 10 bases between. Germline loops: CDR1 SGHVS, CDR2 FQNEAQ. The repertoire was sequenced with immunoSEQ multiplex PCR; TCRdb's copy has only in-frame clones and lacks some. The sample includes 2 million to 2.5 million clones, around 93% of them seen just once. CD45RO-negative cells were positively selected for CCR7, leaving out terminally differentiated effector memory CD45RA+ cells. Recent acute infections and vaccinations were absent in the healthy HIV-negative adult donors. For this clone: Its specificity is not known.

Material: naive CD8+ T cells from PBMCs. The TCR was taken from a man aged 18 to 29 in good health. Some clones in this sample may be carry-over from other donors' samples. The chain couples TRBV7-8 to TRBJ1-1; D ambiguous. CDR3 bases: TGTGCCAGCAGCTTAAAAGCGTCGGACACTGAAGCTTTCTTT. Translation: CASSLKASDTEAFF.